This T cell receptor (beta chain) was sequenced in a study of T cells in Graves' hyperthyroidism and ophthalmopathy. Study results and limitations: Blood also carried most thyroid clonotypes expanded above 0.001.

This clonotype was observed a few times. Antigen: not known. The germline V gene encodes CDR1 SGHDN and CDR2 FVKESK. The CDR3 length is 16 residues. The V end was cut by 1 base, the J end by 8 bases, with 17 bases between. Amplification of TCR beta CDR3 regions was performed using RNA transcripts as template. The HTBI set primed first-round TCR CDR3 RT-PCR. TCRdb re-analysed the multiplex PCR reads in MiXCR, keeping a single row per CDR3 protein. The table shows approximately 380,000 distinct CDR3 sequences, with roughly 18% occurring only once. The sample taken for sequencing was blood. This TCR was recovered from a man between 18 and 29 years old with Graves' ophthalmopathy. The chain employs TRBV14 and TRBJ1-4, with a possible D match to TRBD1 (6 bases). DNA for the CDR3: TGTGCCAGCAGCCAAGGCTACACAGGGCGTTACGAAAAACTGTTTTTT. It is translated as CASSQGYTGRYEKLFF.